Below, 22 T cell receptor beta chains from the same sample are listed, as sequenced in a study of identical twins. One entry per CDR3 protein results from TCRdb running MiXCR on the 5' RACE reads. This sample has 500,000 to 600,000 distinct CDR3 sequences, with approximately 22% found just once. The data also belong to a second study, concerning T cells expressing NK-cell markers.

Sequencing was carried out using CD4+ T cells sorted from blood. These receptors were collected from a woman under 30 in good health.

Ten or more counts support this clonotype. The CDR3, as DNA: TGTGCCAGCAGCTCCTGGGGGTCCGGGCGCACTGAAGCTTTCTTT. It specifies CASSSWGSGRTEAFF. This chain joins TRBV12-3 or TRBV12-4 and TRBJ1-1; D may be TRBD1 (5 bases). The CDR3 is 15 residues long. V was pared by 6 bases and J by 4 bases, with 18 bases between.

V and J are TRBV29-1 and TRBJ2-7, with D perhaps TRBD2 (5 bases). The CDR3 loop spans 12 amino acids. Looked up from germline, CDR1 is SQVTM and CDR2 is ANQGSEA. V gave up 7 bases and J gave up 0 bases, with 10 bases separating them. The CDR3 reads CSGTDYSYEQYF. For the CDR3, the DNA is TGCAGCGGAACCGACTACTCCTACGAGCAGTACTTC.

The CDR3 DNA follows: TGTGCCAGTAGTAGCGATTGGGCCGGGGAGCTGTTTTTT. Translated, it gives CASSSDWAGELFF. The V call is TRBV19, the J call TRBJ2-2; D ambiguous. CDR1 is LNHDA and CDR2 is SQIVND in the germline V gene (reference sequence). CDR3 length: 13 residues. Trimming took off 4 bases at V and 6 bases at J, with 9 bases between the two ends.

The CDR3 DNA sequence: TGTGCCAGCAGCTCGATTGGGGCAACAGACTCTGGGGCCAACGTCCTGACTTTC. It codes for CASSSIGATDSGANVLTF. The chain combines TRBV11-1 with TRBJ2-6, with D perhaps matching TRBD1 (5 bases). Trimming left V 4 bases short and J 0 bases short, with 16 bases between. The CDR3 contains 18 residues. The V gene's germline CDR1 is SGHAT and CDR2 FQDESV (reference sequence). Complete variable domain (other parts from reference TRBV11-1 and TRBJ2-6): EAEVAQSPRYKITEKSQAVAFWCDPISGHATLYWYRQILGQGPELLVQFQDESVVDDSQLPKDRFSAERLKGVDSTLKIQPAELGDSAMYLCASSSIGATDSGANVLTFGAGSRLTVL.

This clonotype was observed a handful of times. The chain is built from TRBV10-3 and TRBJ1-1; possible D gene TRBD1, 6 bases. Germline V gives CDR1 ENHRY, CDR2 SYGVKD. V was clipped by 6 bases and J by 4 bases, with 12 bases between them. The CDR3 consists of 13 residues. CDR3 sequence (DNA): TGTGCCATCAGGGAAGGGGGGTTCACTGAAGCTTTCTTT. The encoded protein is CAIREGGFTEAFF.

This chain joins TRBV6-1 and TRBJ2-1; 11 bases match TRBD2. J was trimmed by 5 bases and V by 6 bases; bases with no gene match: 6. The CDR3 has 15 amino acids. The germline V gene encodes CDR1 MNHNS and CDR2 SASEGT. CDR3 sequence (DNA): TGTGCCAGCAGCCTAGGGACTAGCGGAGACAATGAGCAGTTCTTC. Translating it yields CASSLGTSGDNEQFF.

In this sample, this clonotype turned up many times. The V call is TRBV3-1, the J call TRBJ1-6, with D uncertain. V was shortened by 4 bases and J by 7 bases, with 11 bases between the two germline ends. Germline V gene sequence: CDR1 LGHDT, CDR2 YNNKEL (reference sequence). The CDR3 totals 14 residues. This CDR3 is CASSPTGWNSPLHF. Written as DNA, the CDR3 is TGTGCCAGCAGCCCCACCGGTTGGAATTCACCCCTCCACTTT.

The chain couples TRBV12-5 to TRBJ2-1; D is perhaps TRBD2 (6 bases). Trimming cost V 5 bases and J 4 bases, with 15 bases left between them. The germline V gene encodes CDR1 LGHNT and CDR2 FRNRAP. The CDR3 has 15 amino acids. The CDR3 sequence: CASGDRTGTYNEQFF. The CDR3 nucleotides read TGTGCTAGTGGTGATCGGACTGGGACTTACAATGAGCAGTTCTTC.

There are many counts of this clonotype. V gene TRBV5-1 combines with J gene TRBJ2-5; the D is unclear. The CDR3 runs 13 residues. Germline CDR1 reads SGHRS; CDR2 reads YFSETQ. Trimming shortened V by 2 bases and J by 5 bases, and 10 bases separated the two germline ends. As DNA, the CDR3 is TGCGCCAGCAGCTTAGGTGTCCAGGAGACCCAGTACTTC. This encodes CASSLGVQETQYF.

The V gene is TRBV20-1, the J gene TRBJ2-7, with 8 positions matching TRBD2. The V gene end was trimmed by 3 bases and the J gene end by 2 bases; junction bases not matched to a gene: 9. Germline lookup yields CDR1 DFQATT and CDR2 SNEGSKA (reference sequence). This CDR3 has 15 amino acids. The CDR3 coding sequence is TGCAGTGCTAGTGCGATTCGGGAGGGAACCTACGAGCAGTACTTC. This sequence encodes CSASAIREGTYEQYF.

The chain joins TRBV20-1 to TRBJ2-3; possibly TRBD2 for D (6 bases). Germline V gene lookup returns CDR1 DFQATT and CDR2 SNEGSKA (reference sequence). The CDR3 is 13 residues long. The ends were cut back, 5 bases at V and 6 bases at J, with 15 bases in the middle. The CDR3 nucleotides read TGCAGTGCTCTAGCGCGGGTGCCGGATACGCAGTATTTT. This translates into CSALARVPDTQYF.

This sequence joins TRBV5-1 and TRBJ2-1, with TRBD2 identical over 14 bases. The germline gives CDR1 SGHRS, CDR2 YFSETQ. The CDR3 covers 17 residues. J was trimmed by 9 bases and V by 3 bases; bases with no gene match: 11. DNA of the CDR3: TGCGCCAGCAGCTATGGGACTAGCGGGAGCAACCCCGGTGAGCAGTTCTTC. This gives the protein CASSYGTSGSNPGEQFF.

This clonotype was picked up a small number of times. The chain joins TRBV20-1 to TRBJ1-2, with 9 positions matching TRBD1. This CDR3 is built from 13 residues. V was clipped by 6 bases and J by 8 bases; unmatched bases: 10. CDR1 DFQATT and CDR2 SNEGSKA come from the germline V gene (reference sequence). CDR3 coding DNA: TGCAGTGCCAGTGAGGGGACAGGGTACGGCTACACCTTC. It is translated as CSASEGTGYGYTF.

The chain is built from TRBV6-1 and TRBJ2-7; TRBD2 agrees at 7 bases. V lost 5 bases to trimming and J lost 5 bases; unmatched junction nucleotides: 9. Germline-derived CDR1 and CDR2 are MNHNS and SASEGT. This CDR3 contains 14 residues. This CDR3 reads CASSLLADQDEQYF. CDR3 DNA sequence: TGTGCCAGCAGTCTCCTAGCGGACCAAGACGAGCAGTACTTC.

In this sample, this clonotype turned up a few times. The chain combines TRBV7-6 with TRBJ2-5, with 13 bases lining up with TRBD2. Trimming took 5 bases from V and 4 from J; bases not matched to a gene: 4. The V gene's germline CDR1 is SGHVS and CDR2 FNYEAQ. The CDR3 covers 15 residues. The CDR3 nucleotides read TGTGCCAGCAGCGTCAGGACTAGCGGGAGAGAGACCCAGTACTTC. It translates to CASSVRTSGRETQYF.

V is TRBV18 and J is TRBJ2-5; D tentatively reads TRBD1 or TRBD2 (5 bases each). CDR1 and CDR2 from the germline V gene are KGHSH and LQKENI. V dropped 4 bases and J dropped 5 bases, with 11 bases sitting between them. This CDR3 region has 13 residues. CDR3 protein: CASSRFEGETQYF. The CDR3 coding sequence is TGTGCCAGCTCACGATTCGAGGGGGAGACCCAGTACTTC. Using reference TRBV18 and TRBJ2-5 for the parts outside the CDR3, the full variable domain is NAGVMQNPRHLVRRRGQEARLRCSPMKGHSHVYWYRQLPEEGLKFMVYLQKENIIDESGMPKERFSAEFPKEGPSILRIQQVVRGDSAAYFCASSRFEGETQYFGPGTRLLVL.

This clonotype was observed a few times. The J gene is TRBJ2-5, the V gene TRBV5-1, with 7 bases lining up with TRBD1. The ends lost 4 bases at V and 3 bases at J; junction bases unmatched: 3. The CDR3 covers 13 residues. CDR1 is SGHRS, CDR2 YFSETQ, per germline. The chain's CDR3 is CASSIDREETQYF. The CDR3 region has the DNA TGCGCCAGCAGCATCGACAGGGAAGAGACCCAGTACTTC.

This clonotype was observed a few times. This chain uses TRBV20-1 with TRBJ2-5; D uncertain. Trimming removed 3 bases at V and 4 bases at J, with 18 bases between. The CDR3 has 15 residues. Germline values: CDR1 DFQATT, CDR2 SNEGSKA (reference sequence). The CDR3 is CSARRNPGVGETQYF. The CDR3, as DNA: TGCAGTGCTAGGCGGAACCCAGGTGTGGGAGAGACCCAGTACTTC.

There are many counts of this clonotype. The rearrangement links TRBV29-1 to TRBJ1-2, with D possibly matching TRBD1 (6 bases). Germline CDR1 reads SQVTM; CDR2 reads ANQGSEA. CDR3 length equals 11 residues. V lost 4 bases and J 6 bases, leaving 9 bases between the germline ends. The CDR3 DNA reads TGCAGCGTTGCAGGGGAACATGGCTACACCTTC. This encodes CSVAGEHGYTF.

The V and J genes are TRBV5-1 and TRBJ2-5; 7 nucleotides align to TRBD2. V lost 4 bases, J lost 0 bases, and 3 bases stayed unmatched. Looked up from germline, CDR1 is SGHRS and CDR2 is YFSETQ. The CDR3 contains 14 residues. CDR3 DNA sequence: TGCGCCAGCAGCAGAGGGACTAACCAAGAGACCCAGTACTTC. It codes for CASSRGTNQETQYF. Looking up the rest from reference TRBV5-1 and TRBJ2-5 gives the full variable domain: KAGVTQTPRYLIKTRGQQVTLSCSPISGHRSVSWYQQTPGQGLQFLFEYFSETQRNKGNFPGRFSGRQFSNSRSEMNVSTLELGDSALYLCASSRGTNQETQYFGPGTRLLVL.

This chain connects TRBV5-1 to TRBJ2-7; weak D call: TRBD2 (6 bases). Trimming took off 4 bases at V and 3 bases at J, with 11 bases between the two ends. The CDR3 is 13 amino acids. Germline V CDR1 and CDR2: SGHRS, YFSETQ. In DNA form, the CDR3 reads TGCGCCAGCAGCGGCGGGAATAACTACGAGCAGTACTTC. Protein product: CASSGGNNYEQYF.

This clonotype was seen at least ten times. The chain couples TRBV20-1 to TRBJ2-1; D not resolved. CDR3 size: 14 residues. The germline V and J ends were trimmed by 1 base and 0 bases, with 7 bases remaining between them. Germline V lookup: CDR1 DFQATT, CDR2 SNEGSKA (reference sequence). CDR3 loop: CSARGSNSYNEQFF. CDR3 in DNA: TGCAGTGCTAGAGGAAGTAACTCCTACAATGAGCAGTTCTTC.